A selection of T cell receptor beta chains follows, all from one sample in a study of regulatory dendritic cells for organ transplantation. Some clones are missing from TCRdb's copy, which holds only in-frame ones; the method was immunoSEQ multiplex PCR. This sample yields fewer than 50,000 clones, of which around nine tenths are seen a single time; approximately 0.12% belongs to the top ten. The sample comprised naive CD8+ T cells from blood. These receptors originate from a human donor in good health. Each CDR3 is given with its conserved first and last residue. The D gene is left open where the match is weak.

d_call: .; j_call: TRBJ2-3; v_call: TRBV28; cdr3_aa: CASRQEEGTDTQYF
d_call: TRBD2; j_call: TRBJ2-5; v_call: TRBV9; cdr3_aa: CASSVPTSGEETQYF
d_call: TRBD1; j_call: TRBJ1-1; v_call: TRBV28; cdr3_aa: CASSAGTGGLAFF
d_call: TRBD2; j_call: TRBJ2-3; v_call: TRBV27; cdr3_aa: CASSSGTSGTDTQYF
d_call: .; j_call: TRBJ2-1; v_call: TRBV6-5; cdr3_aa: CASSYRGVYNEQFF
d_call: .; j_call: TRBJ2-7; v_call: TRBV9; cdr3_aa: CASSGEVTSYEQYF
d_call: .; j_call: TRBJ2-1; v_call: TRBV27; cdr3_aa: CASRMGRDYNEQFF
d_call: TRBD1; j_call: TRBJ2-1; v_call: TRBV4-3; cdr3_aa: CASSHGTAHANEQFF
d_call: .; j_call: TRBJ1-1; v_call: TRBV2; cdr3_aa: CARHPFETEAFF
d_call: .; j_call: TRBJ1-5; v_call: TRBV19; cdr3_aa: CASSTGGEEGNQPQHF
d_call: .; j_call: TRBJ1-4; v_call: TRBV5-5; cdr3_aa: CASSLRQGGEKLFF
d_call: TRBD2; j_call: TRBJ2-1; v_call: TRBV5-4; cdr3_aa: CASSLRAGGSFEQFF
d_call: TRBD2; j_call: TRBJ2-1; v_call: TRBV19; cdr3_aa: CATGGATDSYNEQFF
d_call: .; j_call: TRBJ2-7; v_call: TRBV29-1; cdr3_aa: CSASEGTVYEQYF
d_call: TRBD2; j_call: TRBJ2-1; v_call: TRBV28; cdr3_aa: CASSRLAVYNEQFF
d_call: TRBD2; j_call: TRBJ2-5; v_call: TRBV7-9; cdr3_aa: CASSLVLAERGTQYF
d_call: .; j_call: TRBJ2-1; v_call: TRBV5-1; cdr3_aa: CASSQRVNEQFF
d_call: TRBD1; j_call: TRBJ2-7; v_call: TRBV19; cdr3_aa: CASSTGTGTEMQYF
d_call: .; j_call: TRBJ2-3; v_call: TRBV11-2; cdr3_aa: CASSFPDWQKPPFTDTQYF
d_call: .; j_call: TRBJ2-5; v_call: TRBV6-5; cdr3_aa: CASRFYGSQETQYF
d_call: .; j_call: TRBJ2-5; v_call: TRBV4-1; cdr3_aa: CASSQEVRGETQYF
d_call: TRBD1; j_call: TRBJ2-7; v_call: TRBV19; cdr3_aa: CASSYRGLSYEQYF
d_call: .; j_call: TRBJ2-7; v_call: TRBV4-2; cdr3_aa: CASSPHRPLDEQYF
d_call: TRBD2; j_call: TRBJ2-2; v_call: TRBV9; cdr3_aa: CASSPASGSGTGELFF
d_call: TRBD2; j_call: TRBJ2-7; v_call: TRBV10-3; cdr3_aa: CAISGGLAGDLDEQYF
d_call: .; j_call: TRBJ2-1; v_call: TRBV19; cdr3_aa: CASSIAPGLNEQFF
d_call: .; j_call: TRBJ2-1; v_call: TRBV7-3; cdr3_aa: CASSPFATLKQFF
d_call: .; j_call: TRBJ2-1; v_call: TRBV27; cdr3_aa: CASSFGGRFADEQFF
d_call: .; j_call: TRBJ1-1; v_call: TRBV27; cdr3_aa: CASSFSGTYTEAFF
d_call: .; j_call: TRBJ2-7; v_call: TRBV9; cdr3_aa: CASSVAPGGEYEQYF
d_call: .; j_call: TRBJ1-1; v_call: TRBV4-1; cdr3_aa: CASSQTEGTDTEAFF
d_call: .; j_call: TRBJ2-1; v_call: TRBV27; cdr3_aa: CATGTTFDNEQFF
d_call: .; j_call: TRBJ2-2; v_call: TRBV7-8; cdr3_aa: CASSLDIGGNTGELFF
d_call: .; j_call: TRBJ2-2; v_call: TRBV11-3; cdr3_aa: CASSLVISGELFF
d_call: TRBD1; j_call: TRBJ2-5; v_call: TRBV7-9; cdr3_aa: CASSLKAGQGARETQYF
d_call: TRBD1; j_call: TRBJ1-3; v_call: TRBV2; cdr3_aa: CASSGDSHSGNTIYF
d_call: .; j_call: TRBJ2-7; v_call: TRBV12-5; cdr3_aa: CASGLVLGRLGPYEQYF
d_call: .; j_call: TRBJ1-5; v_call: TRBV28; cdr3_aa: CASSLTGSNQPQHF
d_call: TRBD1; j_call: TRBJ2-6; v_call: TRBV7-8; cdr3_aa: CASSGTGGATTHGANVLTF
d_call: .; j_call: TRBJ2-1; v_call: TRBV28; cdr3_aa: CASSLGHEQFF
d_call: .; j_call: TRBJ2-7; v_call: TRBV4-1; cdr3_aa: CASSHPGSYEQYF
d_call: .; j_call: TRBJ2-3; v_call: TRBV11-1; cdr3_aa: CASRRGTDTQYF
d_call: .; j_call: TRBJ1-2; v_call: TRBV5-6; cdr3_aa: CASTGLTDYGYTF
d_call: .; j_call: TRBJ2-2; v_call: TRBV7-2; cdr3_aa: CASSLAGGTTGELFF
d_call: .; j_call: TRBJ1-2; v_call: TRBV9; cdr3_aa: CASTSLDGYTF
d_call: .; j_call: TRBJ1-6; v_call: TRBV7-9; cdr3_aa: CASSLDGPLHF
d_call: TRBD1; j_call: TRBJ2-2; v_call: TRBV27; cdr3_aa: CASSWTGTGELFF
d_call: .; j_call: TRBJ2-1; v_call: TRBV7-9; cdr3_aa: CASSLVTDYNEQFF
d_call: .; j_call: TRBJ2-7; v_call: TRBV4-2; cdr3_aa: CASSQGEGIVYEQYF
d_call: .; j_call: TRBJ2-5; v_call: TRBV27; cdr3_aa: CASSPPFVQAGETQYF
d_call: TRBD1; j_call: TRBJ1-1; v_call: TRBV9; cdr3_aa: CASSVDINPRDREESEAFF
d_call: .; j_call: TRBJ2-1; v_call: TRBV5-4; cdr3_aa: CASSLEGGPYNEQFF
d_call: .; j_call: TRBJ1-2; v_call: TRBV16; cdr3_aa: CASSPDGGGNYGYTF
d_call: .; j_call: TRBJ2-3; v_call: TRBV9; cdr3_aa: CASSVDGSTDTQYF
d_call: .; j_call: TRBJ2-6; v_call: TRBV28; cdr3_aa: CASRIQGGPGANVLTF